These T cell receptor beta chains were read from a single sample in a study of blood T cell repertoires in COVID-19. Sequenced by immunoSEQ multiplex PCR; TCRdb stores in-frame clones only, minus some. The sample has 70,000 to 80,000 clones; over 80% are singletons. The sample consisted of peripheral blood. The receptors here all came from a woman aged 45 to 65 with acute or convalescent COVID-19. Each CDR3 is given with its conserved first and last residue. D genes are given only for firm matches.

V gene: TRBV9
J gene: TRBJ2-3
D gene: NA
CDR3 DNA: TGTGCCAGCAACAGGGGGGGGAGCACAGATACGCAGTATTTT
CDR3 protein: CASNRGGSTDTQYF

V gene: TRBV3-1/TRBV3-2
J gene: TRBJ1-1
D gene: NA
CDR3 DNA: TGTGCCAGCAGCCTAGGCCCAGGGATGAACACTGAAGCTTTCTTT
CDR3 protein: CASSLGPGMNTEAFF

V gene: TRBV5-6
J gene: TRBJ2-7
D gene: TRBD1
CDR3 DNA: TGTGCCAGCAGCTCCGTGATCGGGACAGCCGACATGAACTACGAGCAGTACTTC
CDR3 protein: CASSSVIGTADMNYEQYF

V gene: TRBV9
J gene: TRBJ2-1
D gene: TRBD1
CDR3 DNA: TGTGCCAGCAGCGGACGCCGGGACAGGGTCTCCAATGAGCAGTTCTTC
CDR3 protein: CASSGRRDRVSNEQFF

V gene: TRBV30
J gene: TRBJ2-2
D gene: NA
CDR3 DNA: TGTGCCTGGAGTGTGGGACACCACACCGGGGAGCTGTTTTTT
CDR3 protein: CAWSVGHHTGELFF

V gene: TRBV4-3
J gene: TRBJ1-4
D gene: NA
CDR3 DNA: TGCGCCAGCAGCCAGGGGTTGAGGGTACCTGAAAAACTGTTTTTT
CDR3 protein: CASSQGLRVPEKLFF

V gene: TRBV6-4
J gene: TRBJ2-1
D gene: TRBD1
CDR3 DNA: TGTGCCAGCAGTGAAGGGGGCGGTGAGCAGTTCTTC
CDR3 protein: CASSEGGGEQFF

V gene: TRBV4-1
J gene: TRBJ1-3
D gene: TRBD1
CDR3 DNA: TGCGCCAGCAGCCTACCGGACAGGGGAGTGGAAAACACCATATATTTT
CDR3 protein: CASSLPDRGVENTIYF

V gene: TRBV14
J gene: TRBJ1-1
D gene: TRBD1
CDR3 DNA: TGTGCCAGCAGCCCGGCTTGGGACAGGGGGCCGGCGGAAGCTTTCTTT
CDR3 protein: CASSPAWDRGPAEAFF

V gene: TRBV3-1/TRBV3-2
J gene: TRBJ2-3
D gene: TRBD1
CDR3 DNA: TGTGCCAGCAGCTCCTGGACAGGGGCGGGGGATACGCAGTATTTT
CDR3 protein: CASSSWTGAGDTQYF

V gene: TRBV6-5
J gene: TRBJ1-2
D gene: NA
CDR3 DNA: TGTGCCAGCAGCGATAGGACGGGGGGCTACACCTTC
CDR3 protein: CASSDRTGGYTF

V gene: TRBV28
J gene: TRBJ2-7
D gene: TRBD2
CDR3 DNA: TGTGCCAGCAGTTTCGGCGGGAGGGCCCGGGGGCAGTACTTC
CDR3 protein: CASSFGGRARGQYF